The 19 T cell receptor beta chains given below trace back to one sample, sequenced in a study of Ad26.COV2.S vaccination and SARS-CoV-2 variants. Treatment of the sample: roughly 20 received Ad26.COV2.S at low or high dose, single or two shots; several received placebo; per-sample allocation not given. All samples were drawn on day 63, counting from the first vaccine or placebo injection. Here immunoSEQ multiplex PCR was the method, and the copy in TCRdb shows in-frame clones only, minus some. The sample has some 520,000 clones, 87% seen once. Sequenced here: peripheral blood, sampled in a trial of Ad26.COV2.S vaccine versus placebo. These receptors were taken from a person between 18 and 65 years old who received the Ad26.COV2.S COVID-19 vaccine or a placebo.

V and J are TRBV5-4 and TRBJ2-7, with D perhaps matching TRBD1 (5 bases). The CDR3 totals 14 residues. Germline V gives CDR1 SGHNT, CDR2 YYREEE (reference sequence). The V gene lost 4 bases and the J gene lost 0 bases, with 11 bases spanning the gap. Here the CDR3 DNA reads TGTGCCAGCAGCAGGGGCCTAGACTCCTACGAGCAGTACTTC. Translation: CASSRGLDSYEQYF.

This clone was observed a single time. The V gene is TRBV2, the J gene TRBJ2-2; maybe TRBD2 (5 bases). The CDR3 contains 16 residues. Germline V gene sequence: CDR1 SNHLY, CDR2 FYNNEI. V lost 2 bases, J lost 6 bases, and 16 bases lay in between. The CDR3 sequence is CASSERKRGSAGELFF. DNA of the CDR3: TGTGCCAGCAGTGAAAGAAAGAGAGGGAGCGCCGGGGAGCTGTTTTTT.

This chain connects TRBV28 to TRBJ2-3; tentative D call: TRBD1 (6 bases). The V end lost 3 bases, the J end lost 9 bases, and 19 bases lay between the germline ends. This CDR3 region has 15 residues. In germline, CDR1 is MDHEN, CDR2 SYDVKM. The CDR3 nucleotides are TGTGCCAGCAGTTTCCAGGGGTTGGAAGCGGAAACGCAGTATTTT. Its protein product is CASSFQGLEAETQYF.

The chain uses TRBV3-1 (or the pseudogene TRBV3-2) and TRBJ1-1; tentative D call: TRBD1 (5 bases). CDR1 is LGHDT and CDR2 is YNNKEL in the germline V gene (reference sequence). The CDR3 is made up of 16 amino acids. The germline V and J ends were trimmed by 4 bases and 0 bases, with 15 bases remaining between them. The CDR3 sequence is CASSPYLQGLNTEAFF. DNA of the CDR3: TGTGCCAGCAGCCCCTACTTGCAGGGCCTGAACACTGAAGCTTTCTTT.

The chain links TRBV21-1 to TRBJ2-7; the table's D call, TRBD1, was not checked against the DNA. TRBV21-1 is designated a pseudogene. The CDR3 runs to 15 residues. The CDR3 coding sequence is TGTGCCAGCCCTCCCCACAGACCATCCTCCTACGAGCAGTACTTC. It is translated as CASPPHRPSSYEQYF.

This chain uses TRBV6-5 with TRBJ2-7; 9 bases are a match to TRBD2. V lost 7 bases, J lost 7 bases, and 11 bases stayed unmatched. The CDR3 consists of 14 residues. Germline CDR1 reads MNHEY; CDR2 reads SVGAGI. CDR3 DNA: TGTGCCAGCAATCGAGGTAGCGGGAGTCTTGAGCAGTACTTC. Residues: CASNRGSGSLEQYF.

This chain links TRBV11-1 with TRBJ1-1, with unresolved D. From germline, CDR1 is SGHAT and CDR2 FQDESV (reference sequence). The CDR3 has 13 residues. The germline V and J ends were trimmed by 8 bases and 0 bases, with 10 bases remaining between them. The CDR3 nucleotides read TGTGCCAGCGGGGTGGACGTGAACACTGAAGCTTTCTTT. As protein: CASGVDVNTEAFF.

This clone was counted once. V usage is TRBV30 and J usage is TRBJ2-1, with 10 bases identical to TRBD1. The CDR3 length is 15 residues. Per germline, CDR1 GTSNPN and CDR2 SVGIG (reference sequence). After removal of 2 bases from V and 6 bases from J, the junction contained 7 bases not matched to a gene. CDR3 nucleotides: TGTGCCTGGAGTAGGGGACAGGGGCGCTTCAATGAGCAGTTCTTC. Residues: CAWSRGQGRFNEQFF.

CDR3 residues: CASNQQGGNYGYTF. The CDR3 bases are TGTGCCAGCAACCAACAGGGAGGCAACTATGGCTACACCTTC. V gene TRBV10-3 combines with J gene TRBJ1-2; D possibly corresponds to TRBD1 (6 bases). The V end was cut by 10 bases, the J end by 2 bases, with 17 bases between. Germline V CDR1 and CDR2: ENHRY, SYGVKD. This CDR3 contains 14 residues.

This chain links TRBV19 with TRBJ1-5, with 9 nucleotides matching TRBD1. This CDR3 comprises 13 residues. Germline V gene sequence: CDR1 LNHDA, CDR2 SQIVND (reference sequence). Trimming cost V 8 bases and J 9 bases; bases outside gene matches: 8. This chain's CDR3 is CASEDRGVRPQHF. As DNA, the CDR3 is TGTGCCAGTGAAGACAGGGGGGTCCGGCCCCAGCATTTT.

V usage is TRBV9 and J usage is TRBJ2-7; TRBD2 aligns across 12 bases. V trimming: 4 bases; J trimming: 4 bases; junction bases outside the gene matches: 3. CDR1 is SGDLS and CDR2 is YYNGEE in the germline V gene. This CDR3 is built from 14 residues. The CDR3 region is CASSPSGRGYEQYF. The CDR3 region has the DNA TGTGCCAGCAGCCCTAGCGGGAGGGGGTACGAGCAGTACTTC.

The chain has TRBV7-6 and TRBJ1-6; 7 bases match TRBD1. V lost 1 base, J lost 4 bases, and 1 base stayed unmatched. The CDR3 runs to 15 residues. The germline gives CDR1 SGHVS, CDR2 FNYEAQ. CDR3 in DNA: TGTGCCAGCAGCTTAGGGGACAGATATAATTCACCCCTCCACTTT. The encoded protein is CASSLGDRYNSPLHF.

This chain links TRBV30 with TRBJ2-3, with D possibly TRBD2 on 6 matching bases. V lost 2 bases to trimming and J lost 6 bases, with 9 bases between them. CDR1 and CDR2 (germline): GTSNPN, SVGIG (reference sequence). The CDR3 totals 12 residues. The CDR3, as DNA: TGTGCCTGGAGTCGGGCGGGGGATACGCAGTATTTT. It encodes CAWSRAGDTQYF.

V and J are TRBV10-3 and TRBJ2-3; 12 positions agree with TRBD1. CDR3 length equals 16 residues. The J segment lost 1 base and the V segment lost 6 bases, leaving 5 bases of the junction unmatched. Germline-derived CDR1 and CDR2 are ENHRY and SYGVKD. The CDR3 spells CAIRGDRGPGTDTQYF. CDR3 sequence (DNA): TGTGCCATCAGGGGGGACAGGGGGCCTGGCACAGATACGCAGTATTTT.

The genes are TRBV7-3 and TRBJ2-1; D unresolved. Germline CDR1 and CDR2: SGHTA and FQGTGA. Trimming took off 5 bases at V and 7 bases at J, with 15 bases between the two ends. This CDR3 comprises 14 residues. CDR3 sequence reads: CASSADHLGNEQFF. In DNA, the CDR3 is TGTGCCAGCAGCGCGGACCACCTGGGGAATGAGCAGTTCTTC.

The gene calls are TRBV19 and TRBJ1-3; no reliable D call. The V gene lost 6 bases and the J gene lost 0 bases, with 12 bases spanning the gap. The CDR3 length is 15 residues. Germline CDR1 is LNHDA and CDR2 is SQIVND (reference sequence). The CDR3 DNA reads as TGTGCCAGTAGCCCTCCGGGTTTCTCTGGAAACACCATATATTTT. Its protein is CASSPPGFSGNTIYF.

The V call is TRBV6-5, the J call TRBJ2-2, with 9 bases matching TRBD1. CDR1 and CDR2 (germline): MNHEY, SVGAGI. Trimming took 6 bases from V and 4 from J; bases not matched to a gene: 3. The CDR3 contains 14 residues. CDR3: CASRTGGSTGELFF. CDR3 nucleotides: TGTGCCAGCAGGACAGGGGGGAGCACCGGGGAGCTGTTTTTT.

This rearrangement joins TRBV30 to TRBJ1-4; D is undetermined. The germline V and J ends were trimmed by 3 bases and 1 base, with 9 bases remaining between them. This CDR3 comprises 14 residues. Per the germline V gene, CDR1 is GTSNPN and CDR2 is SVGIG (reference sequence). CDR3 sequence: CAWSMGGTNEKLFF. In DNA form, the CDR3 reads TGTGCCTGGAGCATGGGCGGAACTAATGAAAAACTGTTTTTT. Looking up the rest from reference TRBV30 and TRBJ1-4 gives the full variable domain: SQTIHQWPATLVQPVGSPLSLECTVEGTSNPNLYWYRQAAGRGLQLLFYSVGIGQISSEVPQNLSASRPQDRQFILSSKKLLLSDSGFYLCAWSMGGTNEKLFFGSGTQLSVL.

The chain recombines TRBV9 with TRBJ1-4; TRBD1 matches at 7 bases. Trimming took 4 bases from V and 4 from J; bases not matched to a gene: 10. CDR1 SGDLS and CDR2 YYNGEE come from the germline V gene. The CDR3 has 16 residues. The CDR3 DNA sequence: TGTGCCAGCAGCCCCGACCGGGACAGAGATAATGAAAAACTGTTTTTT. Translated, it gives CASSPDRDRDNEKLFF.